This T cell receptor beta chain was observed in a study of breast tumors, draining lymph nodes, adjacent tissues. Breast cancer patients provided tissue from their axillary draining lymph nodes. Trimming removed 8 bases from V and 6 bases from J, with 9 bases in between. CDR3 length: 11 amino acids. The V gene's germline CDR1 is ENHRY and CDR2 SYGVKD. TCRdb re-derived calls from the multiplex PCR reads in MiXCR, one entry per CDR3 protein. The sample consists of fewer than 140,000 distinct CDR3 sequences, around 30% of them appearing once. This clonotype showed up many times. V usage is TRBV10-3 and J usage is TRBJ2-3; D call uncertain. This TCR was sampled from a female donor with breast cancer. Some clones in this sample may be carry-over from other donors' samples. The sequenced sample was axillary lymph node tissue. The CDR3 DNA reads TGTGCCATCGCTGGGGTGGATACGCAGTATTTT. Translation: CAIAGVDTQYF.